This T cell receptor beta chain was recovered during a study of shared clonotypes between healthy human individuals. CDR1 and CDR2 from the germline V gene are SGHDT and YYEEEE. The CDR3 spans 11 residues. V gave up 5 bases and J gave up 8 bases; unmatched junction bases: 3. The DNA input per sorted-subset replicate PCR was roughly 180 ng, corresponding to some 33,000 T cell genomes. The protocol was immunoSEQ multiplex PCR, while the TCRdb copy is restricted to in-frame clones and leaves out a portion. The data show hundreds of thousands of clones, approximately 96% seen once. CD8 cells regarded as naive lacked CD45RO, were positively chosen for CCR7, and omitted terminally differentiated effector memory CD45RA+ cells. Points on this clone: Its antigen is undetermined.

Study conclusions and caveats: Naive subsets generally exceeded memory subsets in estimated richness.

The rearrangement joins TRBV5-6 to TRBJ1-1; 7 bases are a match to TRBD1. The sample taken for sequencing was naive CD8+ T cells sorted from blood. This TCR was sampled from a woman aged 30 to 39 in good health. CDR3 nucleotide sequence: TGTGCCAGCAGGATGGGACAGGAAGCTTTCTTT. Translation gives CASRMGQEAFF.